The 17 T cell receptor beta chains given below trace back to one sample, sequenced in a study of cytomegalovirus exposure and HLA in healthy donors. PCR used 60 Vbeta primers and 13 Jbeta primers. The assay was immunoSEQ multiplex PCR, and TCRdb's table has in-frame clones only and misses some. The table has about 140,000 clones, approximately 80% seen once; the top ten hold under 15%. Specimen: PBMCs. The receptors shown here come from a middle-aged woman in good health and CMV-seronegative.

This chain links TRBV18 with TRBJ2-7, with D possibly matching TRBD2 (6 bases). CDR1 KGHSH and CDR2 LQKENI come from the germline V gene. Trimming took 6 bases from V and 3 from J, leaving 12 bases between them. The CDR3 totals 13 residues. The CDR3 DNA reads TGTGCCAGCTCGCTTCCGGAGGGCTACGAGCAGTACTTC. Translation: CASSLPEGYEQYF.

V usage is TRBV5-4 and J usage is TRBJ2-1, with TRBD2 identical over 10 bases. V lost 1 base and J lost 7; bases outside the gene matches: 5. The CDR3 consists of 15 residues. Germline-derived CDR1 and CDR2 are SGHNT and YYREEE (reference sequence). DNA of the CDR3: TGTGCCAGCAGCTTGTTGGCTAGCGGGAGTAATGAGCAGTTCTTC. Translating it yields CASSLLASGSNEQFF.

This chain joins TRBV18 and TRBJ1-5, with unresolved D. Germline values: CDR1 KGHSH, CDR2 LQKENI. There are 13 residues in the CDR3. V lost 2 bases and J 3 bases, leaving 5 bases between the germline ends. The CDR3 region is CASSPGLNQPQHF. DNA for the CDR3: TGTGCCAGCTCACCAGGCCTCAATCAGCCCCAGCATTTT.

CDR3 amino acids: CASSWGQGDTGELFF. CDR3 DNA: TGTGCCAGCAGCTGGGGACAGGGTGATACCGGGGAGCTGTTTTTT. The chain employs TRBV5-4 and TRBJ2-2; 9 bases align to TRBD1. With V trimmed by 3 bases and J by 5 bases, 5 bases remained unmatched. The CDR3 contains 15 residues. Germline V gives CDR1 SGHNT, CDR2 YYREEE (reference sequence). The whole variable domain, filled in from reference TRBV5-4 and TRBJ2-2, reads ETGVTQSPTHLIKTRGQQVTLRCSSQSGHNTVSWYQQALGQGPQFIFQYYREEENGRGNFPPRFSGLQFPNYSSELNVNALELDDSALYLCASSWGQGDTGELFFGEGSRLTVL.

CDR3 protein: CASSGQSGQPQHF. The CDR3, as DNA: TGTGCCAGCAGCGGACAGTCGGGTCAGCCCCAGCATTTT. The rearrangement joins TRBV2 to TRBJ1-5, with a tentative D call TRBD1 (6 bases). Trimming left V 6 bases short and J 6 bases short, with 12 bases between. The CDR3 consists of 13 residues. Looked up from germline, CDR1 is SNHLY and CDR2 is FYNNEI.

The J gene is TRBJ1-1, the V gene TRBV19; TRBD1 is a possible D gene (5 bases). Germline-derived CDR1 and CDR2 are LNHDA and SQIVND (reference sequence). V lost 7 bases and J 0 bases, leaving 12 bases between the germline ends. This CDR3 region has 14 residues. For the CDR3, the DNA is TGTGCCAGTAACAGGAATGGGGTGAACACTGAAGCTTTCTTT. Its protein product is CASNRNGVNTEAFF.

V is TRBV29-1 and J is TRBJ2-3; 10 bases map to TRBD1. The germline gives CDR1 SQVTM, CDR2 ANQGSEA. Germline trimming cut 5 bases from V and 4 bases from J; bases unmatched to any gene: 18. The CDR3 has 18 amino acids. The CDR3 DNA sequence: TGCAGCGTTCAAACCCGCAGGGCGGGACAGGGGATTTCAGATACGCAGTATTTT. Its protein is CSVQTRRAGQGISDTQYF.

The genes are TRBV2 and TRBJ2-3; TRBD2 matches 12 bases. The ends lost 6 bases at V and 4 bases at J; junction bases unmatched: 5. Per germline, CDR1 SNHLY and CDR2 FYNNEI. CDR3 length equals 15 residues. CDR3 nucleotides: TGTGCCAGCAGCAAACTAGCGGGGGGAGCAGATACGCAGTATTTT. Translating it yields CASSKLAGGADTQYF.

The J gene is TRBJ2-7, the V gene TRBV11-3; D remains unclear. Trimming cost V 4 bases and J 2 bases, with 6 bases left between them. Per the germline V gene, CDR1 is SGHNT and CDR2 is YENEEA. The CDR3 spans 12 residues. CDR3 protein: CASSSNPYEQYF. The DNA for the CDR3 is TGTGCCAGCAGCTCTAACCCCTACGAGCAGTACTTC.

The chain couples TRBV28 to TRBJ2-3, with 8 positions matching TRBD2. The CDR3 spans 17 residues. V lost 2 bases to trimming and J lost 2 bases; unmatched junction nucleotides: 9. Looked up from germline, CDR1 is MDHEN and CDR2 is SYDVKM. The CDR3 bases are TGTGCCAGCAGTTTAGGCGGCGCGGGGGGTTACACAGATACGCAGTATTTT. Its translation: CASSLGGAGGYTDTQYF.

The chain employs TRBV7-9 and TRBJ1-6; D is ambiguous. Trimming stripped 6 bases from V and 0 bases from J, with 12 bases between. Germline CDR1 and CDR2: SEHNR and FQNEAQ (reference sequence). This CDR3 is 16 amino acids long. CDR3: CASRTGGNSYNSPLHF. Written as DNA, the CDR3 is TGTGCCAGCAGGACCGGAGGGAACTCCTATAATTCACCCCTCCACTTT.

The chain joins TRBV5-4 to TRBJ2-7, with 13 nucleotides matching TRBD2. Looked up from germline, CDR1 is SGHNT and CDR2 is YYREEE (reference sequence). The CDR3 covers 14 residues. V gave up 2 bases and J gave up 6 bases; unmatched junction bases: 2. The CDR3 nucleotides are TGTGCCAGCAGCTTTGGGACTAGCGGGACCGAGCAGTACTTC. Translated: CASSFGTSGTEQYF.

CDR3: CAISQGTPEAFF. In nucleotides, the CDR3 is TGTGCCATCAGTCAGGGTACCCCTGAAGCTTTCTTT. This sequence joins TRBV10-3 and TRBJ1-1; D is perhaps TRBD1 (5 bases). V was pared by 5 bases and J by 6 bases, with 10 bases between. This CDR3 spans 12 amino acids. Germline V gives CDR1 ENHRY, CDR2 SYGVKD.

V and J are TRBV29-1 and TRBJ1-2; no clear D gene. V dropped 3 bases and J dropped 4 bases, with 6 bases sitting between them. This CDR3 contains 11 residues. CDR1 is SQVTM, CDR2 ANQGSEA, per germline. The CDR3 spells CSVDQFYGYTF. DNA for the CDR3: TGCAGCGTTGACCAATTCTATGGCTACACCTTC. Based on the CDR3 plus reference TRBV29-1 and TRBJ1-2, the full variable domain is SAVISQKPSRDICQRGTSLTIQCQVDSQVTMMFWYRQQPGQSLTLIATANQGSEATYESGFVIDKFPISRPNLTFSTLTVSNMSPEDSSIYLCSVDQFYGYTFGSGTRLTVV.

CDR3 region: CASSLRTSGGGTDTQYF. The CDR3 nucleotides are TGTGCCAGCAGCTTACGGACTAGCGGGGGTGGCACAGATACGCAGTATTTT. J is TRBJ2-3 and V is TRBV11-2; 13 nucleotides match TRBD2. Germline CDR1 and CDR2: SGHAT and FQNNGV. The CDR3 runs 17 residues. V lost 2 bases and J lost 1; bases outside the gene matches: 3.

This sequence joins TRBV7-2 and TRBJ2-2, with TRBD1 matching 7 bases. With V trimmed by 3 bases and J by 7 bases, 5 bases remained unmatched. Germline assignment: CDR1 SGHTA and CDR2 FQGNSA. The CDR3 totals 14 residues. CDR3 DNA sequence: TGTGCCAGCAGCTTTAGGACAGGAGGCGGGGAGCTGTTTTTT. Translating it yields CASSFRTGGGELFF.

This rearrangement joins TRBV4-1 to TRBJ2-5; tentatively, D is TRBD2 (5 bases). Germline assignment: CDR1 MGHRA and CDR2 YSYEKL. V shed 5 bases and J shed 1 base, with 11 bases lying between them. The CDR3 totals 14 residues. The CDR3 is CASSSRLPQETQYF. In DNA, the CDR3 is TGCGCCAGCAGCTCACGACTACCCCAAGAGACCCAGTACTTC.